This record concerns one T cell receptor beta chain sequence. The antigen remains undetermined. This CDR3 has 15 amino acids. Germline loops: CDR1 MNHEY, CDR2 SMNVEV (reference sequence). Unmatched junction bases numbered 13, after V lost 6 bases and J lost 6 bases. As it was prepared, the TCRbeta library received unique molecular identifiers. TCRdb re-called the PCR reads through MiXCR, storing one row per CDR3 protein. The profile shows roughly 790,000 distinct CDR3 sequences, approximately 15% of them singletons. The data belong to a study of T-cell reconstitution after alpha-beta-depleted transplantation in children. Study-wide findings and caveats: T-cell counts and diversity at one year following transplant were attributed mainly to newly produced T cells.

Sequenced material: PBMCs, mostly from graft donor cells, taken 360 days after TCRalphabeta/CD19-depleted stem cell transplant. This rearrangement joins TRBV27 to TRBJ2-7; 8 positions match TRBD2. This TCR came from a male patient younger than 18 who had a stem cell transplant for acute lymphoblastic leukemia, so the T cells may come from the graft donor. The CDR3, as DNA: TGTGCCAGCAGGCCTAAGCGGGAGTTTGACGCCGAGCAGTACTTC. Residues: CASRPKREFDAEQYF.